Below are 22 T cell receptor beta chains sequenced from a single sample in a study of blood T cells in healthy people across ages. With a J-beta primer mix and a sample-barcoded 5' primer, a second PCR ran roughly 7 to 11 cycles. A single record per CDR3 protein comes from TCRdb applying MiXCR to the 5' RACE reads. The table records about 1.8 million distinct CDR3 sequences, around 48% of them present only once. Material: blood. These receptor sequences come from a middle-aged woman in good health.

This clonotype has a single count. It is unclear where the CDR3 begins or ends on the DNA, so no DNA is shown, and the CDR3 is as TCRdb lists it. This chain joins TRBV21-1 and TRBJ1-5; the listed D gene, TRBD1, was not tested against the DNA. TRBV21-1 is described as a pseudogene. The CDR3 is 14 amino acids in total, end residues counted. The CDR3 here is CASWGRGINQPQHF.

This chain connects TRBV6-2 or TRBV6-3 to TRBJ2-2; D is possibly TRBD2 (5 bases). V gave up 6 bases and J gave up 3 bases, with 17 bases separating them. Germline CDR1 MNHEY, CDR2 SVGEGT. The CDR3 loop spans 16 amino acids. As DNA, the CDR3 is TGTGCCAGCAGACACACCTTGGGCGGGTACACCGGGGAGCTGTTTTTT. Translated: CASRHTLGGYTGELFF.

This rearrangement joins TRBV12-3 or TRBV12-4 to TRBJ2-3, with TRBD2 as a possible D gene (6 bases). Trimming took 7 bases from V and 11 from J, leaving 19 bases between them. CDR3 length: 13 amino acids. CDR3 region: CASTLSRGLGQYF. The CDR3 DNA is TGTGCCAGCACCCTATCACGGGGGTTAGGGCAGTATTTT.

This clonotype was observed a few times. The chain couples TRBV27 to TRBJ2-7, with 7 nucleotides matching TRBD1. From germline, CDR1 is MNHEY and CDR2 SMNVEV (reference sequence). V lost 5 bases and J lost 1; bases outside the gene matches: 8. This CDR3 contains 15 residues. For the CDR3, the DNA is TGTGCCAGCAGTATCCGACAGGGAATATCCTACGAGCAGTACTTC. As protein: CASSIRQGISYEQYF.

The chain uses TRBV29-1 and TRBJ1-1, with D unclear. Between the trimmed V and J ends, which lost 2 bases and 3 bases, there was a span of 10 bases. Germline CDR1 and CDR2: SQVTM and ANQGSEA. The CDR3 loop spans 13 amino acids. CDR3 DNA sequence: TGCAGCGTTGAACGGCGGGTGTACACTGAAGCTTTCTTT. Translated: CSVERRVYTEAFF. Together with reference TRBV29-1 and TRBJ1-1, the CDR3 gives the full variable domain: SAVISQKPSRDICQRGTSLTIQCQVDSQVTMMFWYRQQPGQSLTLIATANQGSEATYESGFVIDKFPISRPNLTFSTLTVSNMSPEDSSIYLCSVERRVYTEAFFGQGTRLTVV.

The chain is built from TRBV14 and TRBJ2-3; 7 bases align to TRBD2. This CDR3 region has 15 residues. Germline CDR1 is SGHDN and CDR2 is FVKESK. Trimming took 1 base from V and 2 from J; bases not matched to a gene: 3. The CDR3 DNA is TGTGCCAGCAGCCAAGTCGGGGGGATCACAGATACGCAGTATTTT. This encodes CASSQVGGITDTQYF.

The J gene is TRBJ2-3, the V gene TRBV12-3 or TRBV12-4; 8 bases are shared with TRBD2. Trimming removed 7 bases from V and 5 bases from J; junction bases left unmatched: 14. The CDR3 sequence is 16 residues long. The CDR3 coding sequence is TGTGCCAGCACGTCATGGAGCGGGGGAAAGTTAGATACGCAGTATTTT. Its translation is CASTSWSGGKLDTQYF.

Ten or more counts support this clonotype. The chain joins TRBV4-1 to TRBJ1-2; 9 positions agree with TRBD1. The V gene end was trimmed by 1 base and the J gene end by 4 bases; junction bases not matched to a gene: 7. The CDR3 is 16 residues long. Germline V gene sequence: CDR1 MGHRA, CDR2 YSYEKL. Here the CDR3 DNA reads TGCGCCAGCAGCCAAGCAGGGGGACAGGGCAGCTATGGCTACACCTTC. Its protein is CASSQAGGQGSYGYTF.

The chain uses TRBV28 and TRBJ2-7, with TRBD1 matching 10 bases. Trimming at V came to 3 bases and at J to 0 bases, leaving 5 bases not matched to a gene. The CDR3 has 16 amino acids. Per germline, CDR1 MDHEN and CDR2 SYDVKM. This CDR3 is CASSLVGQGFSYEQYF. Here the CDR3 DNA reads TGTGCCAGCAGTTTGGTGGGACAGGGGTTCTCCTACGAGCAGTACTTC.

V gene TRBV7-6 combines with J gene TRBJ2-7; 8 bases line up with TRBD1. The trim removed 5 bases at V and 6 bases at J, leaving 12 bases unmatched. From germline, CDR1 is SGHVS and CDR2 FNYEAQ. The length of the CDR3 is 15 residues. CDR3 in DNA: TGTGCCAGCAGCCGAGTCCAGGGGGCGCAGACCGAGCAGTACTTC. Translation: CASSRVQGAQTEQYF.

The V gene is TRBV6-6, the J gene TRBJ1-6, with D possibly matching TRBD1 (6 bases). Germline CDR1 and CDR2: MNHNY and SVGAGI (reference sequence). CDR3 length: 14 residues. Trimming pared 5 bases from V and 7 bases from J, leaving 12 bases between. Written as DNA, the CDR3 is TGTGCCAGCAGTCGCGGACAGCTGAATTCACCCCTCCACTTT. Translating gives CASSRGQLNSPLHF.

In its sample, this clonotype was seen once. This sequence joins TRBV18 and TRBJ1-2; tentative D call: TRBD1 (6 bases). This CDR3 spans 15 amino acids. CDR1 is KGHSH and CDR2 is LQKENI in the germline V gene. V lost 5 bases to trimming and J lost 4 bases, with 17 bases between them. The CDR3 nucleotides read TGTGCCAGCTCAACAACAGGGTCGCCCGGCTATGGCTACACCTTC. It yields the protein CASSTTGSPGYGYTF.

This chain joins TRBV20-1 and TRBJ2-5, with 7 positions matching TRBD2. Trimming at V came to 2 bases and at J to 4 bases, leaving 13 bases not matched to a gene. The CDR3 extends over 16 amino acids. The germline V gene has CDR1 DFQATT and CDR2 SNEGSKA (reference sequence). CDR3 amino acids: CSARMTSKKPIETQYF. In nucleotides, the CDR3 is TGCAGTGCTAGAATGACTAGCAAGAAACCGATAGAGACCCAGTACTTC.

The CDR3 DNA reads TGTGCCAGCAGCTTAGTTACGTCTTTACAAGAGACCCAGTACTTC. Translated: CASSLVTSLQETQYF. This chain connects TRBV11-2 to TRBJ2-5; D is undetermined. Trimming shortened V by 1 base and J by 2 bases, and 11 bases separated the two germline ends. CDR3 length: 15 residues. The germline V gene encodes CDR1 SGHAT and CDR2 FQNNGV.

The chain combines TRBV12-3 or TRBV12-4 with TRBJ1-6; 8 nucleotides match TRBD1. The CDR3 has 14 amino acids. V dropped 2 bases and J dropped 12; count of bases not matched to a gene: 6. CDR3 bases: TGTGCCAGCAGTTTACCAGGGGGCGCGGGACCCCTCCACTTT. Encoded protein: CASSLPGGAGPLHF.

This clonotype was counted many times. This sequence joins TRBV28 and TRBJ1-2; D call uncertain. The CDR3 consists of 12 residues. Germline CDR1 and CDR2: MDHEN and SYDVKM. Trimming removed 6 bases from V and 2 bases from J, with 7 bases in between. DNA for the CDR3: TGTGCCAGCAGCCCGTTAAACTATGGCTACACCTTC. Its protein product is CASSPLNYGYTF.

The V call is TRBV12-3 or TRBV12-4, the J call TRBJ1-1; 8 positions match TRBD1. V gave up 6 bases and J gave up 4 bases; unmatched junction bases: 7. The CDR3 length is 14 residues. CDR3 protein: CASRRTGRVTEAFF. The CDR3 DNA follows: TGTGCCAGCAGGAGGACAGGGAGGGTCACTGAAGCTTTCTTT.

This clonotype was detected only a few times. V and J are TRBV4-3 and TRBJ2-3; no clear D. Between the trimmed V and J ends, which lost 1 base and 2 bases, there was a span of 13 bases. The CDR3 totals 16 residues. Germline loops: CDR1 LGHNA, CDR2 YSLEER. The CDR3 reads CASSQANGSPTDTQYF. The CDR3 DNA follows: TGCGCCAGCAGCCAAGCGAACGGGTCCCCCACAGATACGCAGTATTTT.

J is TRBJ1-2 and V is TRBV2; D is uncertain. The germline V and J ends were trimmed by 1 base and 2 bases, with 5 bases remaining between them. Germline V gene data show CDR1 as SNHLY and CDR2 as FYNNEI. The CDR3 sequence is 13 residues long. The CDR3 loop reads CASSEDMNYGYTF. Written as DNA, the CDR3 is TGTGCCAGCAGTGAAGATATGAACTATGGCTACACCTTC.

This clonotype came up a few times. The chain combines TRBV24-1 with TRBJ2-7; 8 bases line up with TRBD2. After removal of 6 bases from V and 3 bases from J, the junction contained 9 bases not matched to a gene. The CDR3 is made up of 15 amino acids. The germline V gene encodes CDR1 KGHDR and CDR2 SFDVKD. The CDR3 is CATSLSGENRYEQYF. CDR3 DNA: TGTGCCACCAGTCTTAGCGGGGAAAATCGCTACGAGCAGTACTTC.

CDR3 bases: TGTGCCAGCAGCCATGGGACAGAAACTATCTACGAGCAGTACTTC. Encoded protein: CASSHGTETIYEQYF. This chain links TRBV28 with TRBJ2-7; 7 bases fit TRBD1. The J segment lost 3 bases and the V segment lost 6 bases, leaving 11 bases of the junction unmatched. This CDR3 has 15 amino acids. Per the germline V gene, CDR1 is MDHEN and CDR2 is SYDVKM.

The rearrangement links TRBV5-1 to TRBJ1-1, with D perhaps TRBD1 (6 bases). From germline, CDR1 is SGHRS and CDR2 YFSETQ. The germline V and J ends were trimmed by 6 bases and 4 bases, with 16 bases remaining between them. CDR3 length: 14 amino acids. The CDR3 sequence is CASMRGDYITEAFF. CDR3 bases: TGCGCCAGCATGAGGGGGGACTACATCACTGAAGCTTTCTTT.